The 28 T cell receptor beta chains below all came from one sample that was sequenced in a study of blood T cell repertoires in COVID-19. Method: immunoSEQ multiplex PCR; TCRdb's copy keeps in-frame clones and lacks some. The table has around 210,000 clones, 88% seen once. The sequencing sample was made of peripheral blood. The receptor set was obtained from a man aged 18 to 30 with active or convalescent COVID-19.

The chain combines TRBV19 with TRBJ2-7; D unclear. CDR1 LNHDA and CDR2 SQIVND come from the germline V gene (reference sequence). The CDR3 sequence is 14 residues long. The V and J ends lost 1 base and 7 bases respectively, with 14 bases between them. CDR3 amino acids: CASSIANLPGEQYF. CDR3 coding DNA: TGTGCCAGTAGTATAGCGAACCTCCCCGGGGAGCAGTACTTC.

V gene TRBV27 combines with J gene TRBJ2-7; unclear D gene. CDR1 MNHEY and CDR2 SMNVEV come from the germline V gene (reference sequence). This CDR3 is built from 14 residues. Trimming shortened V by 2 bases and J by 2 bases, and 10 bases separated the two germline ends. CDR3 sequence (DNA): TGTGCCAGCAGTTTAACCGGGTTCGCCTACGAGCAGTACTTC. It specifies CASSLTGFAYEQYF.

As DNA, the CDR3 is TGTGCCAGCAAAGTATTTCAGGCTGTGGGCGAGCAGTACTTC. This gives the protein CASKVFQAVGEQYF. This chain uses TRBV2 with TRBJ2-7; D call uncertain. Between the trimmed V and J ends, which lost 7 bases and 6 bases, there was a span of 19 bases. Germline-derived CDR1 and CDR2 are SNHLY and FYNNEI. The length of the CDR3 is 14 residues.

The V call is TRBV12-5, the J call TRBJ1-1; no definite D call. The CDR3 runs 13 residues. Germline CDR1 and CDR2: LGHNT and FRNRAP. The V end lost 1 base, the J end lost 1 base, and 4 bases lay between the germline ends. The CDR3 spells CASGLGRNTEAFF. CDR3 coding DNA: TGTGCTAGTGGTTTGGGGAGGAACACTGAAGCTTTCTTT.

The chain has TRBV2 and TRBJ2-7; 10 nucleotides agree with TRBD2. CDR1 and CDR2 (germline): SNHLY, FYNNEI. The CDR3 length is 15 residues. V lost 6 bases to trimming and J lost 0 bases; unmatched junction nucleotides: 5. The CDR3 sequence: CASSRGTSVSYEQYF. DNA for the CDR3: TGTGCCAGCAGCCGGGGGACTAGCGTCTCCTACGAGCAGTACTTC.

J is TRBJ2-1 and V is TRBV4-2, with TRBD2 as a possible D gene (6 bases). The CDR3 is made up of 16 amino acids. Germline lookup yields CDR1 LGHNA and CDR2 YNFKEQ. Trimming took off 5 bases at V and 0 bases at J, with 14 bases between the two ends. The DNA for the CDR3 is TGTGCCAGCAGCGCCCTCCTAGCGAGCTCCTACAATGAGCAGTTCTTC. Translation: CASSALLASSYNEQFF.

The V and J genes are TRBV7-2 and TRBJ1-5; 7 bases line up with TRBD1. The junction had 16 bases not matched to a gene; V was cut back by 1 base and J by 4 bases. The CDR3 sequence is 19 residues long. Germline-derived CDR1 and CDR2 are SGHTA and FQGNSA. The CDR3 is CASSLVALGGLTGNQPQHF. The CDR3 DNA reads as TGTGCCAGCAGCTTAGTCGCTTTGGGAGGCTTGACAGGGAATCAGCCCCAGCATTTT.

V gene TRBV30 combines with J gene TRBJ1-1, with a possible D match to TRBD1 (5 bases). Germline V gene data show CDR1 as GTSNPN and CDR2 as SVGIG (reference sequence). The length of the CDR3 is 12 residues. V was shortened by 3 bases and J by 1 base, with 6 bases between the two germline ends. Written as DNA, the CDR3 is TGTGCCTGGAGACAGGAGAACACTGAAGCTTTCTTT. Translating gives CAWRQENTEAFF. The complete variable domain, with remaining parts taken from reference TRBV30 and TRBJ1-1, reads SQTIHQWPATLVQPVGSPLSLECTVEGTSNPNLYWYRQAAGRGLQLLFYSVGIGQISSEVPQNLSASRPQDRQFILSSKKLLLSDSGFYLCAWRQENTEAFFGQGTRLTVV.

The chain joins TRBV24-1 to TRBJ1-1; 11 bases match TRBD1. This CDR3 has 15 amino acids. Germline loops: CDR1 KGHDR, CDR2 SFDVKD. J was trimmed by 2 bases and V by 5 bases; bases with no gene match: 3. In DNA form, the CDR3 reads TGTGCCACCAGTGCCAGGACAGGGGGCAACACTGAAGCTTTCTTT. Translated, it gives CATSARTGGNTEAFF.

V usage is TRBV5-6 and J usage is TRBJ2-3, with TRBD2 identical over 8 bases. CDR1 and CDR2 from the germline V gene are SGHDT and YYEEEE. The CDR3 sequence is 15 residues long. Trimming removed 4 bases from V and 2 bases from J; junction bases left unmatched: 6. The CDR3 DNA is TGTGCCAGCAGCCTTGGACTAGCCTTCACAGATACGCAGTATTTT. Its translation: CASSLGLAFTDTQYF.

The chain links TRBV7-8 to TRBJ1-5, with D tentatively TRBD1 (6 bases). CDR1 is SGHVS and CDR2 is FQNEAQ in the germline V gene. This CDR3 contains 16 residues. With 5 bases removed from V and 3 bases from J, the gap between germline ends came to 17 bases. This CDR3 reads CASSTRGGVDNQPQHF. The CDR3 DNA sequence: TGTGCCAGCAGCACCAGGGGTGGGGTGGACAATCAGCCCCAGCATTTT.

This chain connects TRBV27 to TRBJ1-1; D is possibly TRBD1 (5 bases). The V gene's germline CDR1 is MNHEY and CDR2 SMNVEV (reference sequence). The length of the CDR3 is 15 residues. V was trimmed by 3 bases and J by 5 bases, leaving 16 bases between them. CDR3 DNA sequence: TGTGCCAGCAGTTTGGGCAGGGTGATGGGGACTGAAGCTTTCTTT. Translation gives CASSLGRVMGTEAFF.

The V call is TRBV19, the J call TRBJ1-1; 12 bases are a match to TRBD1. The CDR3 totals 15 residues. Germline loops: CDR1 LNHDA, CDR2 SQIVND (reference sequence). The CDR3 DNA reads TGTGCTACCCGGGACAGGGGGCAGGGGAACACTGAAGCTTTCTTT. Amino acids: CATRDRGQGNTEAFF. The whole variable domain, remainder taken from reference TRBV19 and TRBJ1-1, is DGGITQSPKYLFRKEGQNVTLSCEQNLNHDAMYWYRQDPGQGLRLIYYSQIVNDFQKGDIAEGYSVSREKKESFPLTVTSAQKNPTAFYLCATRDRGQGNTEAFFGQGTRLTVV.

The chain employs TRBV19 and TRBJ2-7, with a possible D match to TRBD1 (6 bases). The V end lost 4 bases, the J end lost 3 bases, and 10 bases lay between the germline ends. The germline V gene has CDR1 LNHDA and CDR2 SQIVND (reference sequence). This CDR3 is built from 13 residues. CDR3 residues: CASSRTGLYEQYF. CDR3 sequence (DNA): TGTGCCAGTAGTAGAACAGGGCTCTACGAGCAGTACTTC.

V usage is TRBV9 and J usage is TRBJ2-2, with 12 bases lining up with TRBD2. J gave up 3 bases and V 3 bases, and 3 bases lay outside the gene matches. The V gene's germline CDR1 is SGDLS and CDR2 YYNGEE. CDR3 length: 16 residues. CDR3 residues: CASSGRLAGDTGELFF. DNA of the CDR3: TGTGCCAGCAGCGGAAGACTAGCGGGGGACACCGGGGAGCTGTTTTTT.

DNA for the CDR3: TGTGCCAGCGTTGGACAGCTCTCCTACGAGCAGTACTTC. This gives the protein CASVGQLSYEQYF. V and J are TRBV28 and TRBJ2-7; D perhaps matches TRBD1 (6 bases). The CDR3 is made up of 13 amino acids. V lost 8 bases, J lost 0 bases, and 11 bases lay in between. Per germline, CDR1 MDHEN and CDR2 SYDVKM.

CDR3 in DNA: TGTGCCAGCAGCTTAAAACAGGGGGTACGCTACACCTTC. This sequence encodes CASSLKQGVRYTF. This chain uses TRBV7-2 with TRBJ1-2, with 8 bases lining up with TRBD1. The CDR3 has 13 amino acids. Germline CDR1 and CDR2: SGHTA and FQGNSA. After removal of 2 bases from V and 9 bases from J, the junction contained 5 bases not matched to a gene.

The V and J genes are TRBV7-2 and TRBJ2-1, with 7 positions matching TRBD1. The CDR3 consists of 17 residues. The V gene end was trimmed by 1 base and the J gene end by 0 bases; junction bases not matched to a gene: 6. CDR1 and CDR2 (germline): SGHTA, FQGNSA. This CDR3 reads CASSLGTGDNSYNEQFF. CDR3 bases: TGTGCCAGCAGCTTAGGGACAGGCGACAACTCCTACAATGAGCAGTTCTTC. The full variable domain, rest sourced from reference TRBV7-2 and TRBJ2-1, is GAGVSQSPSNKVTEKGKDVELRCDPISGHTALYWYRQSLGQGLEFLIYFQGNSAPDKSGLPSDRFSAERTGGSVSTLTIQRTQQEDSAVYLCASSLGTGDNSYNEQFFGPGTRLTVL.

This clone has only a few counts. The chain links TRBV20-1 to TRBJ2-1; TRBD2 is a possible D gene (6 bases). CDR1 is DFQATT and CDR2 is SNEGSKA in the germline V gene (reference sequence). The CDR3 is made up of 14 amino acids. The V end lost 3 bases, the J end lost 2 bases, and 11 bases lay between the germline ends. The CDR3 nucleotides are TGCAGTGCTAGTCGGGAGTCAACCTACAATGAGCAGTTCTTC. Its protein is CSASRESTYNEQFF.

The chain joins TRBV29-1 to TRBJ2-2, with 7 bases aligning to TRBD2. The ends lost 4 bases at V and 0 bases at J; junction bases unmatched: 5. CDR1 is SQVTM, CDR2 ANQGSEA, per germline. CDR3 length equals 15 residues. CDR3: CSVGWTRTNTGELFF. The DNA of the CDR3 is TGCAGCGTTGGGTGGACTAGAACGAACACCGGGGAGCTGTTTTTT.

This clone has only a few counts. This CDR3 is CASSSTGLAGGQGEQFF. The CDR3 nucleotides read TGTGCCAGCAGTTCCACTGGACTAGCGGGAGGCCAGGGTGAGCAGTTCTTC. The V and J genes are TRBV27 and TRBJ2-1; 14 nucleotides match TRBD2. The CDR3 has 17 amino acids. CDR1 is MNHEY, CDR2 SMNVEV, per germline (reference sequence). Trimming at V came to 4 bases and at J to 9 bases, leaving 11 bases not matched to a gene.

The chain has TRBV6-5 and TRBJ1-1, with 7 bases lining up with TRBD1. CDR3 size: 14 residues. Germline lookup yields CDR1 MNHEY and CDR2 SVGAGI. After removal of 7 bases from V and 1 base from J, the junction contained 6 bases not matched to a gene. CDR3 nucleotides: TGTGCCAGCAATATAGGGGGCCGGAACACTGAAGCTTTCTTT. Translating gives CASNIGGRNTEAFF.

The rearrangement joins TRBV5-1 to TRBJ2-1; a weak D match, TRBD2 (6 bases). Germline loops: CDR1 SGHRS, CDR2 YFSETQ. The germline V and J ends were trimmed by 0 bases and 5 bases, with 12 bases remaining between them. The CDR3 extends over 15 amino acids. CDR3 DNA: TGCGCCAGCAGCTTGGTCCGGACTACTAACAATGAGCAGTTCTTC. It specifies CASSLVRTTNNEQFF.

CDR3 DNA sequence: TGTGCCATCAGTGAGTCCAGTTCCGCTGAAGCTTTCTTT. Translating it yields CAISESSSAEAFF. The chain recombines TRBV10-3 with TRBJ1-1, with D unresolved. Germline CDR1 reads ENHRY; CDR2 reads SYGVKD. The CDR3 contains 13 residues. Deletions cut 0 bases from V and 6 bases from J, with 8 bases between.

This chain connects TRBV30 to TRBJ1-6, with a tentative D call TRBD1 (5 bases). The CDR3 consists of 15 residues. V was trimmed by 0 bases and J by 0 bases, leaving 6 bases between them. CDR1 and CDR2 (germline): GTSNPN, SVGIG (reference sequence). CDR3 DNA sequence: TGTGCCTGGAGTGTAGACAGCTCCTATAATTCACCCCTCCACTTT. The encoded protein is CAWSVDSSYNSPLHF.

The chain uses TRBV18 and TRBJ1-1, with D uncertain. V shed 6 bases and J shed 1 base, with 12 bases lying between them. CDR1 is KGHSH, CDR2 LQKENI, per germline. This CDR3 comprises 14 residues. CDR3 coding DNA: TGTGCCAGCTCTCCCAGGCCAGGGAACACTGAAGCTTTCTTT. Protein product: CASSPRPGNTEAFF. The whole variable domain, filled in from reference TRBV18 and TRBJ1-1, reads NAGVMQNPRHLVRRRGQEARLRCSPMKGHSHVYWYRQLPEEGLKFMVYLQKENIIDESGMPKERFSAEFPKEGPSILRIQQVVRGDSAAYFCASSPRPGNTEAFFGQGTRLTVV.

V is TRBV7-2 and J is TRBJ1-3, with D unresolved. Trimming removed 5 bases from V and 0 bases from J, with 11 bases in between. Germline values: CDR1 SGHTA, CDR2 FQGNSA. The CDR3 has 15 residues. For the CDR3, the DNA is TGTGCCAGCAGCCCCGGGAGCAGCTCTGGAAACACCATATATTTT. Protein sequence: CASSPGSSSGNTIYF.

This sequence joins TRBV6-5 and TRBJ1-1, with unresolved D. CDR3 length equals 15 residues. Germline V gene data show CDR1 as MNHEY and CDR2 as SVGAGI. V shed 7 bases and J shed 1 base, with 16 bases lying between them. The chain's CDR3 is CASTSSTRSNTEAFF. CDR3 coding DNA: TGTGCCAGCACCTCCTCAACCAGATCGAACACTGAAGCTTTCTTT.